The 26 T cell receptor beta chains below were found in one sample sequenced in a study of blood T cell repertoires in COVID-19. Data came from immunoSEQ multiplex PCR; TCRdb stores just in-frame clones and leaves some out. The sample holds tens of thousands of clones, under 95% seen once. The material sequenced was peripheral blood. These receptor sequences come from a man aged 60 to 69 with acute or convalescent COVID-19.

The chain links TRBV4-1 to TRBJ1-5, with D possibly TRBD1 on 5 matching bases. The ends were cut back, 1 base at V and 0 bases at J, with 10 bases in the middle. Looked up from germline, CDR1 is MGHRA and CDR2 is YSYEKL. This CDR3 contains 16 residues. The CDR3 nucleotides read TGCGCCAGCAGCCAAGTTCCCAGGGCTAGCAATCAGCCCCAGCATTTT. Translating it yields CASSQVPRASNQPQHF.

CDR3 region: CASSQRPGTGLNEQFF. The CDR3 nucleotides read TGTGCCAGCAGCCAGCGTCCCGGGACAGGGCTCAATGAGCAGTTCTTC. The chain recombines TRBV3-1 (or the pseudogene TRBV3-2) with TRBJ2-1; TRBD1 aligns across 9 bases. The V gene end was trimmed by 3 bases and the J gene end by 6 bases; junction bases not matched to a gene: 9. CDR1 and CDR2 (germline): LGHDT, YNNKEL (reference sequence). The CDR3 has 16 residues.

The genes are TRBV6-5 and TRBJ2-7, with a possible D match to TRBD1 (5 bases). Germline values: CDR1 MNHEY, CDR2 SVGAGI. This CDR3 has 13 amino acids. V was shortened by 7 bases and J by 0 bases, with 10 bases between the two germline ends. The CDR3 region has the DNA TGTGCCAGCAAGGACATGAGCTCCTACGAGCAGTACTTC. Amino acid sequence: CASKDMSSYEQYF.

The J gene is TRBJ2-2, the V gene TRBV10-3; TRBD1 agrees at 7 bases. Germline V gene sequence: CDR1 ENHRY, CDR2 SYGVKD. This CDR3 has 16 residues. V lost 2 bases and J lost 4; bases outside the gene matches: 7. Written as DNA, the CDR3 is TGTGCCATCAGTGAGCAAGGGGGCGCCGGCACCGGGGAGCTGTTTTTT. Amino acid sequence: CAISEQGGAGTGELFF.

The chain uses TRBV6-1 and TRBJ1-1; TRBD1 aligns across 8 bases. From germline, CDR1 is MNHNS and CDR2 SASEGT. There are 16 residues in the CDR3. Losses at the gene ends were 4 bases for V and 3 bases for J; bases not matched to a gene: 10. This CDR3 reads CASSGPRGRVDTEAFF. The CDR3, as DNA: TGTGCCAGCAGTGGACCCAGGGGGCGAGTAGACACTGAAGCTTTCTTT.

The chain uses TRBV27 and TRBJ1-1, with 8 bases fitting TRBD1. Germline V gives CDR1 MNHEY, CDR2 SMNVEV (reference sequence). The junction had 4 bases not matched to a gene; V was cut back by 6 bases and J by 4 bases. The CDR3 length is 13 residues. The CDR3 nucleotides read TGTGCCAGCAGAGCACAGGGGGGCACTGAAGCTTTCTTT. This encodes CASRAQGGTEAFF.

For the CDR3, the DNA is TGTGCCAGCAGCCCACAGGTAGATCAGCCCCAGCATTTT. This gives the protein CASSPQVDQPQHF. The genes are TRBV4-2 and TRBJ1-5; a weak D match, TRBD1 (5 bases). V was cut by 4 bases and J by 5 bases, with 9 bases left in between. The CDR3 extends over 13 amino acids. The V gene's germline CDR1 is LGHNA and CDR2 YNFKEQ.

The chain links TRBV6-5 to TRBJ2-7; D is ambiguous. The CDR3 covers 13 residues. Germline V lookup: CDR1 MNHEY, CDR2 SVGAGI. Trimming shortened V by 8 bases and J by 0 bases, and 11 bases separated the two germline ends. CDR3 nucleotides: TGTGCCAGCCGAAGCAAAAGCTCCTACGAGCAGTACTTC. Its translation: CASRSKSSYEQYF.

V is TRBV2 and J is TRBJ2-7; 9 nucleotides align to TRBD1. The CDR3 spans 15 residues. With V trimmed by 6 bases and J by 3 bases, 9 bases remained unmatched. The V gene's germline CDR1 is SNHLY and CDR2 FYNNEI. CDR3 loop: CASRHPQGAVYEQYF. In nucleotides, the CDR3 is TGTGCCAGCAGACACCCACAGGGGGCTGTCTACGAGCAGTACTTC.

The chain recombines TRBV3-1 (or the pseudogene TRBV3-2) with TRBJ1-5; 8 bases map to TRBD1. Losses at the gene ends were 4 bases for V and 4 bases for J; bases not matched to a gene: 3. Per germline, CDR1 LGHDT and CDR2 YNNKEL (reference sequence). The CDR3 sequence is 14 residues long. CDR3 region: CASSPQGANQPQHF. CDR3 in DNA: TGTGCCAGCAGCCCTCAGGGGGCGAATCAGCCCCAGCATTTT.

The table lists this clone with a few counts. This chain connects TRBV9 to TRBJ1-2, with 8 bases matching TRBD1. Germline CDR1 SGDLS, CDR2 YYNGEE. This CDR3 is built from 14 residues. The V and J ends lost 3 bases and 2 bases, in that order; junction bases with no gene match: 3. The CDR3 DNA reads TGTGCCAGCAGCGAGGACAGGGAGAACTATGGCTACACCTTC. It yields the protein CASSEDRENYGYTF.

This chain joins TRBV13 and TRBJ1-1; D uncertain. The CDR3 consists of 12 residues. Germline V gives CDR1 PRHDT, CDR2 FYEKMQ (reference sequence). Trimming removed 7 bases from V and 1 base from J, with 7 bases in between. CDR3 DNA: TGTGCCAGCACGGACTCGAACACTGAAGCTTTCTTT. Translating it yields CASTDSNTEAFF.

The chain combines TRBV5-1 with TRBJ2-4; tentatively, D is TRBD1 (5 bases). Germline CDR1 SGHRS, CDR2 YFSETQ. The CDR3 extends over 16 amino acids. Trimming pared 2 bases from V and 1 base from J, leaving 13 bases between. CDR3 in amino acids: CASSFIRVWAKNIQYF. Here the CDR3 DNA reads TGCGCCAGCAGCTTCATCAGGGTCTGGGCCAAAAACATTCAGTACTTC.

The CDR3 region has the DNA TGTGCCACCAACAGGGTCGGCAATGAGCAGTTCTTC. Translated, it gives CATNRVGNEQFF. This sequence joins TRBV19 and TRBJ2-1; a weak D match, TRBD1 (6 bases). The V gene lost 10 bases and the J gene lost 6 bases, with 13 bases spanning the gap. This CDR3 region has 12 residues. Germline lookup yields CDR1 LNHDA and CDR2 SQIVND (reference sequence).

This clone was detected only once. The gene calls are TRBV5-1 and TRBJ2-1; no reliable D call. Trimming took 2 bases from V and 4 from J, leaving 13 bases between them. This CDR3 contains 15 residues. Germline CDR1 and CDR2: SGHRS and YFSETQ. The chain's CDR3 is CASSFRTESYNEQFF. The DNA for the CDR3 is TGCGCCAGCAGCTTTCGTACAGAGTCATACAATGAGCAGTTCTTC.

The CDR3 nucleotides are TGTGCCATCAGTGATTTAGGCAGGGGGGCCGGGGAGCTGTTTTTT. Its translation: CAISDLGRGAGELFF. The chain couples TRBV10-3 to TRBJ2-2; D possibly corresponds to TRBD1 (7 bases). The ends were cut back, 3 bases at V and 6 bases at J, with 14 bases in the middle. CDR3 size: 15 residues. Germline V gives CDR1 ENHRY, CDR2 SYGVKD.

The CDR3 DNA reads TGTGCCAGCAGTTTGACAGGGTCTGGAAACACCATATATTTT. This sequence encodes CASSLTGSGNTIYF. The chain employs TRBV6-6 and TRBJ1-3; 7 positions agree with TRBD1. The germline CDR1 and CDR2 sequences are MNHNY and SVGAGI (reference sequence). This CDR3 has 14 residues. Losses at the gene ends were 4 bases for V and 1 base for J; bases not matched to a gene: 1.

J is TRBJ1-2 and V is TRBV18; weak D call: TRBD1 (5 bases). Trimming left V 1 base short and J 0 bases short, with 12 bases between. This CDR3 contains 16 residues. Germline loops: CDR1 KGHSH, CDR2 LQKENI. CDR3 region: CASSPQTVNPNYGYTF. CDR3 nucleotides: TGTGCCAGCTCACCACAGACAGTCAACCCTAACTATGGCTACACCTTC.

The chain links TRBV27 to TRBJ2-3; 8 bases map to TRBD1. Trimming cost V 3 bases and J 1 base; bases outside gene matches: 6. The CDR3 extends over 16 amino acids. CDR1 is MNHEY and CDR2 is SMNVEV in the germline V gene (reference sequence). The chain's CDR3 is CASSFSLGQGTDTQYF. CDR3 DNA: TGTGCCAGCAGTTTCAGTCTGGGACAGGGCACAGATACGCAGTATTTT.

This clone showed up just once. The genes are TRBV3-1 (or the pseudogene TRBV3-2) and TRBJ1-6; 7 bases agree with TRBD1. The CDR3 runs to 12 residues. CDR1 is LGHDT and CDR2 is YNNKEL in the germline V gene (reference sequence). The ends lost 8 bases at V and 8 bases at J; junction bases unmatched: 3. The CDR3 region is CASGGQYSPLHF. CDR3 DNA: TGTGCCAGCGGGGGACAGTATTCACCCCTCCACTTT.

The rearrangement joins TRBV6-6 to TRBJ1-5; TRBD1 agrees at 9 bases. The CDR3 covers 15 residues. Trimming cost V 5 bases and J 2 bases; bases outside gene matches: 4. Per germline, CDR1 MNHNY and CDR2 SVGAGI (reference sequence). CDR3 in amino acids: CASSGTGRGNQPQHF. In nucleotides, the CDR3 is TGTGCCAGCAGTGGGACAGGGAGAGGCAATCAGCCCCAGCATTTT.

The gene calls are TRBV7-2 and TRBJ2-3; 10 bases agree with TRBD2. The CDR3 runs to 16 residues. V was clipped by 11 bases and J by 3 bases; unmatched bases: 14. Germline loops: CDR1 SGHTA, CDR2 FQGNSA. The CDR3 bases are TGTGCCCGGACCGTCCCAGAGCGGGGGGGGACAGATACGCAGTATTTT. Its translation: CARTVPERGGTDTQYF.

The gene calls are TRBV29-1 and TRBJ1-6, with D uncertain. The CDR3 sequence is 13 residues long. With 5 bases removed from V and 7 bases from J, the gap between germline ends came to 12 bases. The V gene's germline CDR1 is SQVTM and CDR2 ANQGSEA. In DNA form, the CDR3 reads TGCAGCGTTATGATTGCAGTCAATTCACCCCTCCACTTT. Translation: CSVMIAVNSPLHF.

This chain joins TRBV11-3 and TRBJ2-7; the D gene is possibly TRBD2 (5 bases). The V end was cut by 2 bases, the J end by 4 bases, with 9 bases between. The length of the CDR3 is 13 residues. Germline lookup yields CDR1 SGHNT and CDR2 YENEEA. CDR3 DNA: TGTGCCAGCAGCTTAACGGGGAATTACGAGCAGTACTTC. Protein sequence: CASSLTGNYEQYF.

V gene TRBV7-2 combines with J gene TRBJ2-1; 9 nucleotides match TRBD1. The germline V gene has CDR1 SGHTA and CDR2 FQGNSA. This CDR3 is 15 amino acids long. J lost 5 bases, V lost 8 bases, and 10 bases had no gene match. CDR3 nucleotides: TGTGCCAGCGCAGTTGCGGGACAGGGCAACAATGAGCAGTTCTTC. It specifies CASAVAGQGNNEQFF.

The rearrangement joins TRBV11-3 to TRBJ1-4; perhaps TRBD1 as D (6 bases). This CDR3 has 16 residues. V gave up 5 bases and J gave up 5 bases, with 18 bases separating them. Germline-derived CDR1 and CDR2 are SGHNT and YENEEA. DNA of the CDR3: TGTGCCAGCAGCCGAAGGGGGGGAACTTCCAATGAAAAACTGTTTTTT. It yields the protein CASSRRGGTSNEKLFF.